These 10 T cell receptor beta chains share one sample of origin, sequenced in a study of blood T cells in healthy people across ages. Next came a second PCR, run for about 7 to 12 cycles, which used a sample-barcoded 5' primer along with a J-beta primer mix. Each CDR3 protein is one row after TCRdb ran MiXCR on the 5' RACE reads. The sample records 600,000 to 1,000,000 distinct CDR3 sequences, over 45% being singletons. The sequencing sample was made of blood. The receptors stem from a man aged 25-45 years in good health.

This clonotype was seen a few times. The V gene is TRBV12-3 or TRBV12-4, the J gene TRBJ2-3; no definite D call. The V gene lost 7 bases and the J gene lost 0 bases, with 17 bases spanning the gap. The CDR3 is made up of 16 amino acids. The CDR3 DNA sequence: TGTGCCAGCATGGACGGCAGGCGGCGGAGCACAGATACGCAGTATTTT. It yields the protein CASMDGRRRSTDTQYF.

A few counts support this clonotype. This chain connects TRBV3-1 to TRBJ2-7, with a tentative D call TRBD2 (6 bases). This CDR3 has 17 amino acids. Trimming cost V 2 bases and J 2 bases, with 19 bases left between them. Germline V lookup: CDR1 LGHDT, CDR2 YNNKEL (reference sequence). The CDR3 sequence: CASSQKLVGGNPYEQYF. CDR3 sequence (DNA): TGTGCCAGCAGCCAAAAACTAGTGGGCGGGAACCCCTACGAGCAGTACTTC.

The rearrangement joins TRBV6-1 to TRBJ2-5; TRBD1 agrees at 10 bases. There are 15 residues in the CDR3. After removal of 6 bases from V and 11 bases from J, the junction contained 15 bases not matched to a gene. Germline values: CDR1 MNHNS, CDR2 SASEGT. CDR3 sequence: CASSQLPGQGREQYF. For the CDR3, the DNA is TGTGCCAGCAGCCAACTACCGGGACAGGGGAGAGAGCAGTACTTC.

This clonotype was seen a handful of times. The chain uses TRBV29-1 and TRBJ2-7; tentatively, D is TRBD1 (7 bases). CDR3 length: 12 residues. Germline lookup yields CDR1 SQVTM and CDR2 ANQGSEA. V lost 5 bases to trimming and J lost 3 bases, with 11 bases between them. CDR3 residues: CSVRQGGYEQYF. DNA for the CDR3: TGCAGCGTTAGACAGGGAGGCTACGAGCAGTACTTC.

The chain employs TRBV5-8 and TRBJ1-3; D is unclear. The CDR3 extends over 17 amino acids. The germline V gene encodes CDR1 SGHTS and CDR2 YDEGEE. Trimming took off 2 bases at V and 0 bases at J, with 15 bases between the two ends. DNA of the CDR3: TGTGCCAGCAGCTTAGCTAGGAGTCGAATCTCTGGAAACACCATATATTTT. Residues: CASSLARSRISGNTIYF.

This chain links TRBV6-2 or TRBV6-3 with TRBJ1-5; possibly TRBD1 for D (6 bases). This CDR3 spans 15 amino acids. Trimming shortened V by 5 bases and J by 7 bases, and 18 bases separated the two germline ends. Germline V gene data show CDR1 as MNHEY and CDR2 as SVGEGT. CDR3 in DNA: TGTGCCAGCAGTAACCTTGACAGGAATGGACAGCCCCAGCATTTT. It translates to CASSNLDRNGQPQHF.

V gene TRBV6-5 combines with J gene TRBJ1-1; a weak D match, TRBD1 (5 bases). V was pared by 6 bases and J by 4 bases, with 9 bases between. Germline V gives CDR1 MNHEY, CDR2 SVGAGI. The CDR3 extends over 12 amino acids. CDR3 nucleotide sequence: TGTGCCAGCAGAGGCGGGACCACTGAAGCTTTCTTT. It specifies CASRGGTTEAFF.

This chain links TRBV27 with TRBJ2-7; 8 nucleotides agree with TRBD1. The length of the CDR3 is 16 residues. In germline, CDR1 is MNHEY, CDR2 SMNVEV (reference sequence). V lost 1 base and J lost 7; bases outside the gene matches: 12. CDR3 loop: CASSLYGQGSYNEQYF. The DNA of the CDR3 is TGTGCCAGCAGTTTATACGGACAGGGCTCCTACAATGAGCAGTACTTC.

The chain uses TRBV27 and TRBJ1-6, with D possibly matching TRBD1 (5 bases). V was cut by 4 bases and J by 12 bases, with 13 bases left in between. CDR1 and CDR2 from the germline V gene are MNHEY and SMNVEV (reference sequence). CDR3 length: 13 amino acids. In DNA, the CDR3 is TGTGCCAGCAGTTACCAGGGAAGGGGACCCCTCCACTTT. Residues: CASSYQGRGPLHF.

The chain joins TRBV7-2 to TRBJ1-6; D is uncertain. The CDR3 spans 13 residues. From germline, CDR1 is SGHTA and CDR2 FQGNSA. The V end was cut by 5 bases, the J end by 6 bases, with 8 bases between. The CDR3 loop reads CASSPVINSPLHF. CDR3 coding DNA: TGTGCCAGCAGCCCAGTCATTAATTCACCCCTCCACTTT.